This T cell receptor beta chain was identified in a study of T cell clonality in common variable immunodeficiency. This clone has ten or more counts. Its antigen is as yet unknown. The read terminates 3 residues ahead of where the CDR3 ends, so the germline J gene completes it. Points from the study as a whole: CVID subjects shared fewer TCRbeta clones than healthy controls did.

Profiling relied on immunoSEQ multiplex PCR, and the TCRdb table lists in-frame clones only, not all of them. The sample was found to contain more than 35,000 clones, and every one recurs. The CDR3 is 14 amino acids. Trimming took off 5 bases at V and 6 bases at J, with 15 bases between the two ends. Germline V gene lookup returns CDR1 SGHTA and CDR2 FQGTGA. The sequence came from a person aged 18-70 years in good health. Sequencing was carried out using peripheral blood mononuclear cells. The rearrangement uses TRBV7-3 and TRBJ2-3; D is possibly TRBD1 (6 bases). CDR3 loop: CASSHRELADTQYF. The CDR3 DNA, read in part, is TGTGCCAGCAGCCACAGGGAGTTAGCGGATACG.